A single sample gave rise to the 29 T cell receptor beta chains below, sequenced in a study of blood T cell repertoires in COVID-19. The data were produced by immunoSEQ multiplex PCR, yet TCRdb's version contains in-frame clones alone and is incomplete. The table lists roughly 150,000 clones, 70% to 90% of them singletons. Sample: peripheral blood. These receptors were taken from a woman in her sixties or seventies with acute or convalescent COVID-19.

The chain is built from TRBV3-1 (or the pseudogene TRBV3-2) and TRBJ1-1; possible D gene TRBD1, 6 bases. CDR3 size: 19 residues. The V gene lost 2 bases and the J gene lost 0 bases, with 22 bases spanning the gap. Germline V gene lookup returns CDR1 LGHDT and CDR2 YNNKEL (reference sequence). The CDR3 sequence is CASSQLRTEGFSLNTEAFF. The CDR3 DNA follows: TGTGCCAGCAGCCAACTCCGGACAGAGGGGTTCTCGTTGAACACTGAAGCTTTCTTT.

V and J are TRBV19 and TRBJ1-6, with D uncertain. The germline gives CDR1 LNHDA, CDR2 SQIVND (reference sequence). The CDR3 spans 13 residues. Trimming stripped 3 bases from V and 13 bases from J, with 13 bases between. For the CDR3, the DNA is TGTGCCAGTAGTATCCGAGGTTTCAGCCCCCTCCACTTT. As protein: CASSIRGFSPLHF.

The rearrangement uses TRBV24-1 and TRBJ1-5, with D possibly being TRBD1 (6 bases). Germline V gene data show CDR1 as KGHDR and CDR2 as SFDVKD. V shed 5 bases and J shed 1 base, with 11 bases lying between them. The CDR3 consists of 15 residues. The CDR3 here is CATSAGEQSNQPQHF. The CDR3 nucleotides read TGTGCCACCAGTGCAGGGGAACAGAGCAATCAGCCCCAGCATTTT.

The chain uses TRBV27 and TRBJ2-1, with a tentative D call TRBD1 (6 bases). V lost 0 bases to trimming and J lost 3 bases, with 6 bases between them. This CDR3 region has 14 residues. CDR1 and CDR2 from the germline V gene are MNHEY and SMNVEV (reference sequence). The CDR3 is CASSLSTGYNEQFF. CDR3 in DNA: TGTGCCAGCAGTTTATCGACAGGCTACAATGAGCAGTTCTTC.

This clone was seen only once. The genes are TRBV12-3 or TRBV12-4 and TRBJ1-1, with 7 bases matching TRBD1. The CDR3 contains 13 residues. Unmatched junction bases numbered 6, after V lost 7 bases and J lost 4 bases. The CDR3 loop reads CASTLTGFTEAFF. In nucleotides, the CDR3 is TGTGCCAGCACTCTGACAGGGTTCACTGAAGCTTTCTTT.

A single count supports this clone. This chain links TRBV2 with TRBJ2-7, with 11 bases fitting TRBD2. The CDR3 sequence is 15 residues long. V lost 4 bases and J lost 4; bases outside the gene matches: 6. Looked up from germline, CDR1 is SNHLY and CDR2 is FYNNEI. CDR3 nucleotides: TGTGCCAGCAGTGTTAGCGGGGGGGCAGGGTACGAGCAGTACTTC. Translated, it gives CASSVSGGAGYEQYF.

The chain combines TRBV7-6 with TRBJ1-1, with D tentatively TRBD1 (5 bases). Germline V gene data show CDR1 as SGHVS and CDR2 as FNYEAQ. Trimming left V 5 bases short and J 1 base short, with 14 bases between. CDR3 length: 15 amino acids. In nucleotides, the CDR3 is TGTGCCAGCAGCCACGGACAAGAATCGAACACTGAAGCTTTCTTT. Protein product: CASSHGQESNTEAFF.

The V and J genes are TRBV9 and TRBJ2-1; D is ambiguous. Germline V gene lookup returns CDR1 SGDLS and CDR2 YYNGEE. The CDR3 spans 16 residues. V lost 2 bases and J 0 bases, leaving 12 bases between the germline ends. Written as DNA, the CDR3 is TGTGCCAGCAGCGTCCAGGCGTTGAGCTCCTACAATGAGCAGTTCTTC. Its protein product is CASSVQALSSYNEQFF. The full variable domain, its missing parts supplied by reference TRBV9 and TRBJ2-1, is DSGVTQTPKHLITATGQRVTLRCSPRSGDLSVYWYQQSLDQGLQFLIQYYNGEERAKGNILERFSAQQFPDLHSELNLSSLELGDSALYFCASSVQALSSYNEQFFGPGTRLTVL.

This rearrangement joins TRBV28 to TRBJ1-2, with 11 bases lining up with TRBD1. The CDR3 has 15 amino acids. The V gene's germline CDR1 is MDHEN and CDR2 SYDVKM. J gave up 4 bases and V 4 bases, and 5 bases lay outside the gene matches. This chain's CDR3 is CASSSRDRGSYGYTF. The CDR3 DNA reads TGTGCCAGCAGTTCCCGGGACAGGGGGTCCTATGGCTACACCTTC.

The V call is TRBV4-3, the J call TRBJ1-3, with D maybe TRBD1 (5 bases). CDR1 is LGHNA, CDR2 YSLEER, per germline. V dropped 0 bases and J dropped 1 base, with 7 bases sitting between them. This CDR3 region has 15 residues. The CDR3 spells CASSQDRVSGNTIYF. The CDR3 DNA reads as TGCGCCAGCAGCCAAGACAGGGTTTCTGGAAACACCATATATTTT.

The chain links TRBV4-3 to TRBJ2-1, with D uncertain. V lost 0 bases, J lost 4 bases, and 4 bases lay in between. The CDR3 sequence is 13 residues long. The germline CDR1 and CDR2 sequences are LGHNA and YSLEER. CDR3 DNA sequence: TGCGCCAGCAGCCAAGATTCATACAATGAGCAGTTCTTC. As protein: CASSQDSYNEQFF.

This sequence joins TRBV7-2 and TRBJ2-1; 7 bases are shared with TRBD1. Germline-derived CDR1 and CDR2 are SGHTA and FQGNSA. This CDR3 is 12 amino acids long. The trim removed 5 bases at V and 6 bases at J, leaving 1 base unmatched. In nucleotides, the CDR3 is TGTGCCAGCAGCCGGACAGGCAATGAGCAGTTCTTC. It yields the protein CASSRTGNEQFF. Based on the CDR3 plus reference TRBV7-2 and TRBJ2-1, the full variable domain is GAGVSQSPSNKVTEKGKDVELRCDPISGHTALYWYRQSLGQGLEFLIYFQGNSAPDKSGLPSDRFSAERTGGSVSTLTIQRTQQEDSAVYLCASSRTGNEQFFGPGTRLTVL.

The chain carries TRBV2 and TRBJ1-5; 9 bases are shared with TRBD1. Per the germline V gene, CDR1 is SNHLY and CDR2 is FYNNEI. V was clipped by 2 bases and J by 7 bases; unmatched bases: 6. CDR3 size: 15 residues. This CDR3 reads CASSEQGQGTQPQHF. CDR3 sequence (DNA): TGTGCCAGCAGTGAACAGGGACAGGGAACCCAGCCCCAGCATTTT.

The chain employs TRBV6-2 or TRBV6-3 and TRBJ2-1, with 14 nucleotides matching TRBD2. The CDR3 totals 19 residues. The germline CDR1 and CDR2 sequences are MNHEY and SVGEGT. Germline trimming cut 2 bases from V and 5 bases from J; bases unmatched to any gene: 11. CDR3 region: CASSYPTGLAGERNNEQFF. The CDR3 nucleotides are TGTGCCAGCAGTTACCCCACGGGACTAGCGGGAGAGAGGAACAATGAGCAGTTCTTC.

This chain connects TRBV4-2 to TRBJ1-2; D gene ambiguous. CDR3 length: 13 residues. CDR1 is LGHNA and CDR2 is YNFKEQ in the germline V gene. The V and J ends lost 4 bases and 5 bases respectively, with 11 bases between them. The CDR3 DNA follows: TGTGCCAGCAGCCGTGAGGTTCAATATGGCTACACCTTC. This translates into CASSREVQYGYTF.

This chain links TRBV6-5 with TRBJ1-2, with 9 nucleotides matching TRBD1. The CDR3 is 14 residues long. Germline-derived CDR1 and CDR2 are MNHEY and SVGAGI. The trim removed 6 bases at V and 10 bases at J, leaving 12 bases unmatched. The CDR3 region has the DNA TGTGCCAGCAGAGGGTGGACAGGGGAAAAAGACTACACCTTC. This translates into CASRGWTGEKDYTF.

This clone came up a few times. The chain carries TRBV7-8 and TRBJ1-3; 7 bases are a match to TRBD1. This CDR3 contains 15 residues. Germline CDR1 SGHVS, CDR2 FQNEAQ. After removal of 5 bases from V and 3 bases from J, the junction contained 7 bases not matched to a gene. The CDR3 loop reads CASSDRARHGNTIYF. The CDR3 bases are TGTGCCAGCAGCGACAGGGCGAGGCATGGAAACACCATATATTTT. Full variable domain (rest looked up from reference TRBV7-8 and TRBJ1-3): GAGVSQSPRYKVAKRGQDVALRCDPISGHVSLFWYQQALGQGPEFLTYFQNEAQLDKSGLPSDRFFAERPEGSVSTLKIQRTQQEDSAVYLCASSDRARHGNTIYFGEGSWLTVV.

The chain uses TRBV9 and TRBJ2-3; TRBD2 matches 9 bases. Losses at the gene ends were 0 bases for V and 6 bases for J; bases not matched to a gene: 20. Germline CDR1 reads SGDLS; CDR2 reads YYNGEE. This CDR3 region has 20 residues. CDR3 sequence (DNA): TGTGCCAGCAGCGTAGGTGGAGGGCGCGGAGGCGGGAGGGCCGTGGATACGCAGTATTTT. This translates into CASSVGGGRGGGRAVDTQYF.

This clone appeared a few times. The rearrangement links TRBV9 to TRBJ2-5, with unresolved D. The germline CDR1 and CDR2 sequences are SGDLS and YYNGEE. With 0 bases removed from V and 0 bases from J, the gap between germline ends came to 3 bases. CDR3 size: 13 residues. CDR3: CASSVGHQETQYF. For the CDR3, the DNA is TGTGCCAGCAGCGTAGGGCACCAAGAGACCCAGTACTTC.

The rearrangement joins TRBV27 to TRBJ1-2; D not resolved. The germline V gene encodes CDR1 MNHEY and CDR2 SMNVEV (reference sequence). V gave up 0 bases and J gave up 5 bases, with 19 bases separating them. The CDR3 is made up of 17 amino acids. The CDR3 protein is CASSLSVAGSLPYGYTF. As DNA, the CDR3 is TGTGCCAGCAGTTTATCGGTCGCAGGCTCTCTCCCGTATGGCTACACCTTC.

CDR3 region: CASSQVVLDTDTQYF. The CDR3 nucleotides read TGCGCCAGCAGCCAAGTGGTACTAGACACAGATACGCAGTATTTT. The chain recombines TRBV4-3 with TRBJ2-3, with a tentative D call TRBD2 (5 bases). Germline lookup yields CDR1 LGHNA and CDR2 YSLEER. The CDR3 has 15 amino acids. V was cut by 1 base and J by 2 bases, with 10 bases left in between.

This clone was picked up one time. The genes are TRBV19 and TRBJ2-7, with 9 bases lining up with TRBD1. V dropped 6 bases and J dropped 4; count of bases not matched to a gene: 4. There are 13 residues in the CDR3. The germline CDR1 and CDR2 sequences are LNHDA and SQIVND (reference sequence). CDR3 amino acids: CASSLQGAYEQYF. CDR3 nucleotides: TGTGCCAGTAGCCTACAGGGGGCGTACGAGCAGTACTTC. The full variable domain, completed using reference TRBV19 and TRBJ2-7, is DGGITQSPKYLFRKEGQNVTLSCEQNLNHDAMYWYRQDPGQGLRLIYYSQIVNDFQKGDIAEGYSVSREKKESFPLTVTSAQKNPTAFYLCASSLQGAYEQYFGPGTRLTVT.

The CDR3 is CASSLGGRGNSPLHF. The CDR3 DNA is TGTGCCAGCAGCTTAGGTGGCAGGGGGAATTCACCCCTCCACTTT. The chain couples TRBV7-9 to TRBJ1-6, with 7 bases identical to TRBD1. CDR3 length: 15 residues. J gave up 7 bases and V 1 base, and 4 bases lay outside the gene matches. Germline-derived CDR1 and CDR2 are SEHNR and FQNEAQ (reference sequence).

The chain employs TRBV7-3 and TRBJ2-3; tentatively, D is TRBD2 (7 bases). Germline-derived CDR1 and CDR2 are SGHTA and FQGTGA. The CDR3 is 17 residues long. V lost 3 bases to trimming and J lost 1 base, with 17 bases between them. This CDR3 is CASSLTGAGAGTDTQYF. In nucleotides, the CDR3 is TGTGCCAGCAGCTTGACGGGGGCGGGAGCGGGCACAGATACGCAGTATTTT.

The V and J genes are TRBV18 and TRBJ2-3, with D possibly TRBD1 on 6 matching bases. Trimming removed 6 bases from V and 3 bases from J, with 28 bases in between. The CDR3 contains 19 residues. Germline V gene sequence: CDR1 KGHSH, CDR2 LQKENI. The CDR3 spells CASSPTPPRSGTRTDTQYF. The CDR3 bases are TGTGCCAGCTCGCCAACTCCTCCCCGCTCCGGGACACGGACAGATACGCAGTATTTT.

The chain recombines TRBV6-5 with TRBJ1-5; D remains unclear. The CDR3 is 15 residues long. CDR1 is MNHEY, CDR2 SVGAGI, per germline. V lost 6 bases to trimming and J lost 3 bases, with 15 bases between them. DNA of the CDR3: TGTGCCAGCAGACCTACCTACAGCTCCAATCAGCCCCAGCATTTT. Translated: CASRPTYSSNQPQHF.

This clone has more than one count but fewer than ten. This chain connects TRBV3-1 (or the pseudogene TRBV3-2) to TRBJ1-1; tentative D call: TRBD1 (5 bases). Per germline, CDR1 LGHDT and CDR2 YNNKEL (reference sequence). This CDR3 region has 15 residues. Trimming removed 1 base from V and 5 bases from J, with 14 bases in between. CDR3 sequence reads: CASSQAGGQGTEAFF. CDR3 coding DNA: TGTGCCAGCAGCCAAGCGGGAGGGCAGGGAACTGAAGCTTTCTTT.

Concerning this clone itself: One end of the junction is discordant with germline, which a read error may explain. The J gene is TRBJ2-1, the V gene TRBV11-2, with 7 bases identical to TRBD2. Germline CDR1 SGHAT, CDR2 FQNNGV. The CDR3 contains 16 residues. In DNA form, the CDR3 reads TGTGCCAGCAGATTAGTAGGGGCTCCCGGGGAGGGAGAGCAGTTCTTC. This sequence encodes CASRLVGAPGEGEQFF.

The rearrangement uses TRBV11-3 and TRBJ2-3, with 8 bases fitting TRBD1. CDR1 and CDR2 (germline): SGHNT, YENEEA. The CDR3 totals 15 residues. V gave up 5 bases and J gave up 6 bases; unmatched junction bases: 10. The CDR3 protein is CASSLGQGRKDTQYF. CDR3 coding DNA: TGTGCCAGCAGCCTTGGACAGGGAAGGAAGGATACGCAGTATTTT.